This TCR beta chain emerged from a study of human T cells and chemical hapten exposure. The overall study: The study sensitized with 2% DPC on a 2 cm by 2 cm patch of upper inner arm skin. The variation in per-sample TCR yields arose mainly from small differences in pooled library volumes.

This clonotype has a count of ten or more. Described time point: patch test 1, 2 weeks after DPC sensitization. Documented treatment: therapeutic diphenylcyclopropenone sensitization with weekly scalp DPC. Whole blood that had not been fractionated was the source of extracted total RNA. In the authors' workflow: Across samples, TCR counts had a median of about 93,000 and ranged from roughly 23,224 to 750,000. A single record per CDR3 protein comes from TCRdb applying MiXCR to the RACE reads. The V and J calls and clone size are TCRdb's, not the authors'. The data contain 150,000 to 200,000 distinct CDR3 sequences, about 15% of them singletons. The clonotype comes from a woman in her thirties with alopecia areata. Some clones in this sample may be carry-over from other donors' samples. Sequenced material: whole blood, taken in connection with sensitization to the hapten diphenylcyclopropenone (DPC).

For the CDR3, the DNA is TGTGCCAGCACCCGACAGGCTAATAATTCACCCCTCCACTTT. Amino acid sequence: CASTRQANNSPLHF. V usage is TRBV6-6 and J usage is TRBJ1-6, with a weak D call TRBD1 (6 bases). Germline V gives CDR1 MNHNY, CDR2 SVGAGI (reference sequence). This CDR3 spans 14 amino acids. V gave up 7 bases and J gave up 5 bases, with 12 bases separating them.